The 9 T cell receptor beta chains in this list originate from one sample, sequenced in a study of T cell repertoires in ileal Crohn's disease. This table comes from immunoSEQ multiplex PCR, and its TCRdb copy is limited to in-frame clones, with some not included. The sample gives some 30,000 clones, roughly 77% of which show up once; about 20% is in the top ten. Sequenced: ileal tissue. The receptors here all came from an adult with Crohn's disease.

V is TRBV2 and J is TRBJ1-2; TRBD1 matches 9 bases. V lost 6 bases to trimming and J lost 2 bases; unmatched junction nucleotides: 1. CDR1 is SNHLY and CDR2 is FYNNEI in the germline V gene. The CDR3 contains 13 residues. CDR3 amino acids: CASSGTGNYGYTF. In nucleotides, the CDR3 is TGTGCCAGCAGCGGGACAGGGAACTATGGCTACACCTTC.

The J gene is TRBJ2-3, the V gene TRBV7-2, with 8 bases matching TRBD2. The CDR3 spans 16 residues. Germline V gene data show CDR1 as SGHTA and CDR2 as FQGNSA. The V segment lost 5 bases and the J segment 3 bases; nucleotides outside the gene matches: 10. The CDR3 loop reads CASSGGAGGGTDTQYF. CDR3 in DNA: TGTGCCAGCAGCGGCGGTGCCGGGGGGGGTACAGATACGCAGTATTTT.

The chain recombines TRBV5-8 with TRBJ1-4; tentatively, D is TRBD1 (6 bases). Looked up from germline, CDR1 is SGHTS and CDR2 is YDEGEE. V shed 3 bases and J shed 12 bases, with 15 bases lying between them. The CDR3 is made up of 13 amino acids. CDR3 nucleotides: TGTGCCAGCAGCTCAACAGGGAATAGGGAACTGTTTTTT. Residues: CASSSTGNRELFF.

The chain employs TRBV18 and TRBJ2-3; 9 bases are shared with TRBD2. After removal of 3 bases from V and 3 bases from J, the junction contained 4 bases not matched to a gene. The germline V gene encodes CDR1 KGHSH and CDR2 LQKENI. This CDR3 contains 15 residues. The CDR3 region is CASSPAGGWTDTQYF. The DNA for the CDR3 is TGTGCCAGCTCACCCGCGGGGGGGTGGACAGATACGCAGTATTTT.

The chain has TRBV19 and TRBJ1-4; D not certain. Germline-derived CDR1 and CDR2 are LNHDA and SQIVND (reference sequence). Trimming pared 6 bases from V and 0 bases from J, leaving 8 bases between. The CDR3 runs 14 residues. DNA for the CDR3: TGTGCCAGTAGCAGACTTTCAACTAATGAAAAACTGTTTTTT. This sequence encodes CASSRLSTNEKLFF.

The chain joins TRBV6-1 to TRBJ1-2, with D possibly TRBD1 on 6 matching bases. The germline V gene encodes CDR1 MNHNS and CDR2 SASEGT. The CDR3 covers 12 residues. With 6 bases removed from V and 6 bases from J, the gap between germline ends came to 11 bases. The CDR3 here is CASRGQIDGYTF. DNA of the CDR3: TGTGCCAGCAGAGGACAGATTGATGGCTACACCTTC.

This rearrangement joins TRBV2 to TRBJ2-2; 11 bases are a match to TRBD2. The CDR3 runs to 15 residues. CDR1 is SNHLY, CDR2 FYNNEI, per germline. Trimming took 9 bases from V and 3 from J; bases not matched to a gene: 6. CDR3 loop: CASSGGAFDTGELFF. The CDR3 nucleotides are TGTGCCAGTAGCGGGGGGGCCTTTGACACCGGGGAGCTGTTTTTT.

The chain recombines TRBV6-1 with TRBJ1-2, with 8 bases identical to TRBD1. V was clipped by 6 bases and J by 1 base; unmatched bases: 7. CDR1 is MNHNS, CDR2 SASEGT, per germline. This CDR3 contains 15 residues. CDR3 region: CASSVQGGGNYGYTF. The CDR3 DNA sequence: TGTGCCAGCAGCGTACAGGGGGGAGGTAACTATGGCTACACCTTC.

The gene calls are TRBV11-3 and TRBJ2-7, with 8 nucleotides matching TRBD1. V lost 4 bases, J lost 6 bases, and 14 bases stayed unmatched. The CDR3 length is 16 residues. Germline values: CDR1 SGHNT, CDR2 YENEEA. CDR3 sequence: CASSSATGGSSGEQYF. The CDR3, as DNA: TGTGCCAGCAGCTCGGCTACAGGGGGGAGCTCCGGCGAGCAGTACTTC.